The clone carrying this TCR beta chain was observed once. What it binds is unknown. This sample stems from a study of radiotherapy plus CTLA-4 blockade in lung cancer. On the study more broadly: Objective responses occurred in around 18% of patients; 25% to 40% had disease control. Study observations and caveats: Radiotherapy plus ipilimumab was followed by expansion in blood of tumor-derived TCR clones.

Here immunoSEQ multiplex PCR was the method, and the copy in TCRdb shows in-frame clones only, minus some. The sample gives 81,000 or so clones, under 85% of which show up once; less than 15% is in the top ten. Focal radiation plus CTLA-4 blockade with ipilimumab was given to patients with chemo-refractory metastatic non-small-cell lung cancer. Trimming took 0 bases from V and 3 from J, leaving 14 bases between them. This CDR3 is 16 amino acids long. In germline, CDR1 is KGHSH, CDR2 LQKENI. The sequence derives from a human donor with non-small cell lung cancer that progressed on radiotherapy plus ipilimumab. The V and J genes are TRBV18 and TRBJ1-2, with a possible D match to TRBD1 (6 bases). Source: peripheral blood, taken from a patient treated with radiotherapy plus ipilimumab. Written as DNA, the CDR3 is TGTGCCAGCTCACCACCGAGAGGGGAGGGGGACTATGGCTACACCTTC. It translates to CASSPPRGEGDYGYTF.